A selection of T cell receptor beta chains follows, all from one sample in a study of vaccination and CD4 T cells after COVID-19. From the PCR reads, TCRdb called clonotypes with MiXCR, one entry per CDR3 protein. This table has 1,500 to 2,000 distinct CDR3 sequences, 65% to 80% appearing once. Antigen specificity for these receptors is unknown. The specimen comprised CD4+ T cells from blood, cultured in vitro, sampled after SARS-CoV-2 vaccination. All receptors come from a human donor who had recovered from COVID-19. Both conserved end residues are part of each CDR3. The order of the fields is clone size, J gene, D gene, V gene, CDR3 length, CDR3 protein, CDR3 DNA. A D gene is named only where the DNA matches it firmly. Expanded clones are given a class, and other clones once, few, many or no size at all.

clone size: .
J gene: TRBJ1-5
D gene: .
V gene: TRBV6-5
CDR3 length: 14
CDR3 protein: CASSYSSGSRTQHF
CDR3 DNA: TGTGCCAGCAGTTACTCGTCCGGATCCAGGACCCAGCATTTT

clone size: few
J gene: TRBJ1-1
D gene: TRBD1
V gene: TRBV20-1
CDR3 length: 19
CDR3 protein: CSAKPLFYRGLGMNTEAFF
CDR3 DNA: TGCAGTGCTAAACCGTTGTTCTACAGGGGGCTGGGGATGAACACTGAAGCTTTCTTT

clone size: .
J gene: TRBJ1-1
D gene: .
V gene: TRBV5-4
CDR3 length: 16
CDR3 protein: CASSPMGVRVNTEAFF
CDR3 DNA: TGTGCCAGCAGCCCGATGGGGGTCAGGGTGAACACTGAAGCTTTCTTT

clone size: .
J gene: TRBJ1-6
D gene: .
V gene: TRBV20-1
CDR3 length: 13
CDR3 protein: CSLSGGYNSPLHF
CDR3 DNA: TGCAGTCTGAGCGGCGGGTATAATTCACCCCTCCACTTT

clone size: .
J gene: TRBJ1-1
D gene: .
V gene: TRBV5-4
CDR3 length: 16
CDR3 protein: CASSSTKQGTNTEAFF
CDR3 DNA: TGTGCCAGCAGCTCAACCAAACAGGGAACGAACACTGAAGCTTTCTTT

clone size: few
J gene: TRBJ1-1
D gene: .
V gene: TRBV20-1
CDR3 length: 14
CDR3 protein: CSARDGGRETEAFF
CDR3 DNA: TGCAGTGCTAGAGATGGAGGCAGGGAGACTGAAGCTTTCTTT

clone size: few
J gene: TRBJ1-6
D gene: .
V gene: TRBV20-1
CDR3 length: 14
CDR3 protein: CSARGKQGGSPLHF
CDR3 DNA: TGCAGTGCTAGAGGGAAACAGGGAGGTTCACCCCTCCACTTT

clone size: .
J gene: TRBJ1-2
D gene: .
V gene: TRBV20-1
CDR3 length: 13
CDR3 protein: CSARGEGNYGYTF
CDR3 DNA: TGCAGTGCTAGGGGCGAGGGGAACTATGGCTACACCTTC

clone size: .
J gene: TRBJ1-2
D gene: .
V gene: TRBV2
CDR3 length: 14
CDR3 protein: CASSGTGLNYGYTF
CDR3 DNA: TGTGCCAGCAGTGGTACAGGCCTTAACTATGGCTACACCTTC

clone size: .
J gene: TRBJ2-3
D gene: TRBD2
V gene: TRBV11-3
CDR3 length: 16
CDR3 protein: CASSYPSGGDSDTQYF
CDR3 DNA: TGTGCCAGCAGCTATCCTAGCGGGGGGGATTCAGATACGCAGTATTTT

clone size: .
J gene: TRBJ2-1
D gene: TRBD2
V gene: TRBV5-1
CDR3 length: 15
CDR3 protein: CASSPTSGSYNEQFF
CDR3 DNA: TGCGCCAGCAGCCCAACTAGCGGTTCCTACAATGAGCAGTTCTTC

clone size: .
J gene: TRBJ1-2
D gene: .
V gene: TRBV2
CDR3 length: 12
CDR3 protein: CGRGGLLYGYTF
CDR3 DNA: TGTGGTCGGGGGGGGCTCCTCTATGGCTACACCTTC

clone size: .
J gene: TRBJ1-2
D gene: TRBD1
V gene: TRBV27
CDR3 length: 15
CDR3 protein: CASSSTTGGNYGYTF
CDR3 DNA: TGTGCCAGCAGTTCAACGACAGGGGGTAACTATGGCTACACCTTC

clone size: few
J gene: TRBJ1-2
D gene: .
V gene: TRBV15
CDR3 length: 15
CDR3 protein: CATSRDQTGARGYTF
CDR3 DNA: TGTGCCACCAGCAGAGATCAGACGGGGGCGCGGGGCTACACCTTC

clone size: once
J gene: TRBJ1-5
D gene: .
V gene: TRBV20-1
CDR3 length: 12
CDR3 protein: CSARAGVQPQHF
CDR3 DNA: TGCAGTGCTAGAGCGGGGGTCCAGCCCCAGCATTTT

clone size: few
J gene: TRBJ1-1
D gene: TRBD1
V gene: TRBV7-8
CDR3 length: 15
CDR3 protein: CASSLSTGGGSEAFF
CDR3 DNA: TGTGCCAGCAGCTTATCCACAGGGGGGGGCTCTGAAGCTTTCTTT

clone size: few
J gene: TRBJ2-2
D gene: .
V gene: TRBV7-9
CDR3 length: 13
CDR3 protein: CASSSPRPGELFF
CDR3 DNA: TGTGCCAGCAGCTCGCCCCGGCCCGGGGAGCTGTTTTTT

clone size: once
J gene: TRBJ2-2
D gene: TRBD1
V gene: TRBV25-1
CDR3 length: 14
CDR3 protein: CASSRTGDTGELFF
CDR3 DNA: TGTGCCAGCTCCCGGACAGGGGACACCGGGGAGCTGTTTTTT

clone size: .
J gene: TRBJ2-3
D gene: TRBD2
V gene: TRBV2
CDR3 length: 15
CDR3 protein: CASSRPGGQGDTQYF
CDR3 DNA: TGTGCCAGCAGTCGTCCGGGGGGGCAGGGAGATACGCAGTATTTT

clone size: .
J gene: TRBJ1-2
D gene: .
V gene: TRBV5-4
CDR3 length: 13
CDR3 protein: CASSLDGVDGYTF
CDR3 DNA: TGTGCCAGCAGCTTGGACGGGGTCGATGGCTACACCTTC

clone size: .
J gene: TRBJ2-6
D gene: .
V gene: TRBV20-1
CDR3 length: 14
CDR3 protein: CSASSVAGANVLTF
CDR3 DNA: TGCAGTGCTAGTTCGGTTGCCGGGGCCAACGTCCTGACTTTC

clone size: .
J gene: TRBJ2-5
D gene: TRBD2
V gene: TRBV12-3/TRBV12-4
CDR3 length: 17
CDR3 protein: CASSLAALAGVQETQYF
CDR3 DNA: TGTGCCAGCAGTTTAGCGGCCCTAGCGGGGGTTCAGGAGACCCAGTACTTC

clone size: .
J gene: TRBJ1-1
D gene: TRBD1
V gene: TRBV6-1
CDR3 length: 16
CDR3 protein: CASSTTGGPITTEAFF
CDR3 DNA: TGTGCCAGCAGTACGACAGGGGGTCCTATAACGACTGAAGCTTTCTTT

clone size: .
J gene: TRBJ1-6
D gene: .
V gene: TRBV27
CDR3 length: 15
CDR3 protein: CASAWRELQDSPLHF
CDR3 DNA: TGTGCCAGCGCCTGGCGCGAACTACAGGATTCACCCCTCCACTTT

clone size: .
J gene: TRBJ1-5
D gene: TRBD1
V gene: TRBV20-1
CDR3 length: 14
CDR3 protein: CSASPDRPSQPQHF
CDR3 DNA: TGCAGTGCTAGCCCGGACAGGCCGAGTCAGCCCCAGCATTTT

clone size: .
J gene: TRBJ1-1
D gene: TRBD1
V gene: TRBV19
CDR3 length: 16
CDR3 protein: CASTPRRQGVATEAFF
CDR3 DNA: TGTGCCAGTACCCCAAGGCGGCAGGGGGTTGCTACTGAAGCTTTCTTT

clone size: .
J gene: TRBJ2-7
D gene: .
V gene: TRBV10-1
CDR3 length: 13
CDR3 protein: CASSFESGREQYF
CDR3 DNA: TGCGCCAGCAGTTTTGAATCTGGACGCGAGCAGTACTTC

clone size: .
J gene: TRBJ1-2
D gene: .
V gene: TRBV19
CDR3 length: 15
CDR3 protein: CASMPSGTKRLGYTF
CDR3 DNA: TGTGCCAGTATGCCCTCCGGGACAAAAAGGCTTGGCTACACCTTC

clone size: .
J gene: TRBJ2-5
D gene: .
V gene: TRBV11-3
CDR3 length: 14
CDR3 protein: CASSARTSQETQYF
CDR3 DNA: TGTGCCAGCAGCGCTCGGACTTCGCAAGAGACCCAGTACTTC

clone size: few
J gene: TRBJ1-6
D gene: TRBD1
V gene: TRBV2
CDR3 length: 14
CDR3 protein: CASSGTGANSPLHF
CDR3 DNA: TGTGCCAGCAGTGGGACAGGGGCCAATTCACCCCTCCACTTT

clone size: .
J gene: TRBJ2-2
D gene: TRBD1
V gene: TRBV20-1
CDR3 length: 15
CDR3 protein: CSARGGDRDTGELFF
CDR3 DNA: TGCAGTGCTAGAGGAGGGGACAGGGACACCGGGGAGCTGTTTTTT

clone size: .
J gene: TRBJ1-1
D gene: TRBD1
V gene: TRBV27
CDR3 length: 15
CDR3 protein: CASSARQGALTEAFF
CDR3 DNA: TGTGCCAGCAGTGCCCGACAGGGGGCTTTGACTGAAGCTTTCTTT

clone size: .
J gene: TRBJ1-2
D gene: TRBD1
V gene: TRBV7-9
CDR3 length: 14
CDR3 protein: CASSRGGQGFGYTF
CDR3 DNA: TGTGCCAGCAGCCGTGGGGGACAGGGGTTTGGCTACACCTTC

clone size: .
J gene: TRBJ2-2
D gene: .
V gene: TRBV18
CDR3 length: 13
CDR3 protein: CASSPQGAGELFF
CDR3 DNA: TGTGCCAGCTCACCACAGGGGGCCGGGGAGCTGTTTTTT

clone size: .
J gene: TRBJ2-7
D gene: TRBD2
V gene: TRBV4-1
CDR3 length: 15
CDR3 protein: CASSQEGLIIYEQYF
CDR3 DNA: TGCGCCAGCAGCCAAGAGGGACTAATAATTTACGAGCAGTACTTC

clone size: .
J gene: TRBJ2-3
D gene: .
V gene: TRBV28
CDR3 length: 15
CDR3 protein: CASSTAPPSTDTQYF
CDR3 DNA: TGTGCCAGCAGTACCGCTCCGCCTAGCACAGATACGCAGTATTTT

clone size: .
J gene: TRBJ1-6
D gene: .
V gene: TRBV20-1
CDR3 length: 15
CDR3 protein: CSATSWEVDNSPLHF
CDR3 DNA: TGCAGTGCTACCTCCTGGGAGGTAGATAATTCACCCCTCCACTTT

clone size: .
J gene: TRBJ1-1
D gene: TRBD1
V gene: TRBV20-1
CDR3 length: 12
CDR3 protein: CSAKTGGIEAFF
CDR3 DNA: TGCAGTGCCAAGACAGGGGGCATTGAAGCTTTCTTT

clone size: .
J gene: TRBJ1-1
D gene: .
V gene: TRBV21-1
CDR3 length: 17
CDR3 protein: CASSNRTGEGMNTEAFF
CDR3 DNA: TGTGCCAGCAGCAACCGGACAGGGGAGGGGATGAACACTGAAGCTTTCTTT

clone size: once
J gene: TRBJ2-7
D gene: .
V gene: TRBV20-1
CDR3 length: 11
CDR3 protein: CSASQAYEQYF
CDR3 DNA: TGCAGTGCTAGCCAGGCCTACGAGCAGTACTTC

clone size: .
J gene: TRBJ2-2
D gene: TRBD2
V gene: TRBV12-3/TRBV12-4
CDR3 length: 18
CDR3 protein: CASSHQLSGRANTGELFF
CDR3 DNA: TGTGCCAGCAGTCACCAGCTTAGCGGGAGGGCGAACACCGGGGAGCTGTTTTTT

clone size: .
J gene: TRBJ2-3
D gene: TRBD2
V gene: TRBV25-1
CDR3 length: 17
CDR3 protein: CAISGMSGRAGTDTQYF
CDR3 DNA: TGTGCCATCAGTGGAATGAGCGGGAGGGCTGGCACAGATACGCAGTATTTT

clone size: .
J gene: TRBJ2-7
D gene: .
V gene: TRBV6-2/TRBV6-3
CDR3 length: 11
CDR3 protein: CASSYFYEQYF
CDR3 DNA: TGTGCCAGCAGTTACTTCTACGAGCAGTACTTC

clone size: .
J gene: TRBJ1-2
D gene: .
V gene: TRBV2
CDR3 length: 13
CDR3 protein: CASSDRGHYGYTF
CDR3 DNA: TGTGCCAGCAGTGACCGGGGACACTATGGCTACACCTTC

clone size: few
J gene: TRBJ2-3
D gene: .
V gene: TRBV6-5
CDR3 length: 14
CDR3 protein: CASSYGWTADTQYF
CDR3 DNA: TGTGCCAGCAGTTACGGGTGGACCGCAGATACGCAGTATTTT